This TCR beta chain was sequenced for a study of glioma-infiltrating T cells after dendritic cell vaccination. The wider study: Three intradermal dendritic cell vaccine injections were given every two weeks.

General study results and limits: Few patients contributed both blood and tumor specimens.

Time point noted: after dendritic cell vaccination, including at tumor progression/relapse. The table lists this clone with a count of one. Its cognate antigen is unknown. CDR3 length: 14 amino acids. The junction had 6 bases not matched to a gene; V was cut back by 4 bases and J by 3 bases. CDR1 is KGHSH and CDR2 is LQKENI in the germline V gene. Primers: 60 V beta forward and 13 J beta reverse. Libraries were prepared by immunoSEQ multiplex PCR; TCRdb keeps only in-frame clonotypes and omits some of them. The data show about 76,000 clones, over 75% seen once. The chain joins TRBV18 to TRBJ2-7, with TRBD1 matching over 7 bases. The sequence was obtained from a human donor with glioblastoma. The sample consisted of blood, taken after dendritic cell vaccination. The CDR3 DNA reads as TGTGCCAGCTCACTGTACGACAGGGACTACGAGCAGTACTTC. This translates into CASSLYDRDYEQYF. The full variable domain, completed using reference TRBV18 and TRBJ2-7, is NAGVMQNPRHLVRRRGQEARLRCSPMKGHSHVYWYRQLPEEGLKFMVYLQKENIIDESGMPKERFSAEFPKEGPSILRIQQVVRGDSAAYFCASSLYDRDYEQYFGPGTRLTVT.